Listed below are T cell receptor beta chains from one sample, sequenced in a study of cytomegalovirus exposure and HLA in healthy donors. Generated by immunoSEQ multiplex PCR, the TCRdb table keeps only in-frame clones and is missing some. The sample holds more than 110,000 clones, just under 85% seen once. The sample taken for sequencing was PBMCs. These receptors came from a woman under 40 in good health and CMV-seronegative. Both conserved end residues are part of each CDR3. Clone size is not always given. Where it is, it says once, few, many or a class for expanded clones.

v_call,clone_size,j_call,cdr3_length,cdr3_aa
TRBV7-2,-,TRBJ1-5,13,CASSYQGNQPQHF
TRBV7-9,-,TRBJ2-6,19,CASSPQQGVLISGANVLTF
TRBV28,-,TRBJ2-1,16,CASSLAAGGTYNEQFF
TRBV30,-,TRBJ1-3,13,CATTRSSGNTIYF
TRBV9,-,TRBJ1-2,15,CASSVGEGVNYGYTF
TRBV6-1,-,TRBJ1-2,13,CASSEFTGGGYTF
TRBV7-2,-,TRBJ2-7,13,CASSTNRFGQQYF
TRBV28,-,TRBJ1-1,14,CASSPHGGGLEAFF
TRBV28,-,TRBJ1-1,16,CASSSGVWTLNTEAFF
TRBV2,-,TRBJ1-2,12,CASRETGVGYTF
TRBV2,-,TRBJ1-3,15,CASSEGGRPGNTIYF
TRBV28,-,TRBJ2-6,15,CASNTPGFGANVLTF
TRBV6-5,-,TRBJ2-7,13,CASRRGGNYEQYF
TRBV5-1,-,TRBJ2-7,16,CASSLGGLAGNYEQYF
TRBV5-1,-,TRBJ1-2,14,CASSWTGDAYGYTF
TRBV5-1,few,TRBJ1-6,15,CASSLMQGRDSPLHF
TRBV5-1,-,TRBJ2-5,16,CASSTFGTGFQETQYF
TRBV5-6,-,TRBJ2-3,14,CASSLAGGADTQYF
TRBV5-5,-,TRBJ2-5,14,CASRSGSLRETQYF
TRBV6-6,-,TRBJ2-3,15,CASSPLGASTDTQYF
TRBV13,-,TRBJ2-2,12,CASSLETGELFF
TRBV5-1,-,TRBJ2-7,15,CASSLMGQGSAEQYF
TRBV10-3,-,TRBJ1-2,13,CAISEGKNYGYTF
TRBV5-6,-,TRBJ2-2,15,CASSTGTGEAGELFF
TRBV27,few,TRBJ2-4,14,CASSRRGFRNIQYF
TRBV7-9,-,TRBJ1-4,19,CASSLEWVGRPTTNEKLFF
TRBV15,-,TRBJ2-1,15,CATSRDFGGGTEQFF
TRBV19,-,TRBJ1-1,13,CASADRVETEAFF
TRBV6-5,-,TRBJ1-5,15,CASSSGGTGYQPQHF
TRBV29-1,-,TRBJ2-1,14,CSVVGGAGVDEQFF
TRBV11-2,-,TRBJ2-1,14,CASTPAGVYNEQFF
TRBV4-2,-,TRBJ1-5,15,CASSQGTGVNQPQHF
TRBV7-2,-,TRBJ2-7,14,CASSLARLAYEQYF
TRBV10-3,few,TRBJ1-4,15,CAISAQVATNEKLFF
TRBV30,-,TRBJ2-7,19,CAWSVGGKFILGFLREQYF
TRBV7-8,-,TRBJ1-1,17,CASSPGGVRGKRAEAFF
TRBV10-1,-,TRBJ2-3,15,CASSDRSGGSDTQYF
TRBV4-3,-,TRBJ1-4,15,CASSPRVSTNEKLFF
TRBV5-1,few,TRBJ2-3,14,CASSSQGGTDTQYF
TRBV28,-,TRBJ2-7,14,CASSYEGPWREQYF
TRBV7-3,-,TRBJ2-3,19,CASSLKRAGELAGTDTQYF
TRBV29-1,-,TRBJ2-5,12,CSVVTGQETQYF
TRBV7-8,-,TRBJ2-1,13,CASSLTGYNEQFF
TRBV7-2,-,TRBJ1-2,14,CASSLLPTVDGYTF
TRBV4-3,-,TRBJ1-5,17,CASSQDLSRGSRESQHF
TRBV19,-,TRBJ1-5,18,CASSREPRTVGFSQPQHF
TRBV19,few,TRBJ2-3,15,CASRGTGAWTDTQYF
TRBV18,once,TRBJ2-3,13,CASSPGTSDTQYF